This T cell receptor beta chain was identified in a study of circulating and synovial CD4+ cells in juvenile arthritis. Study-level findings and limits: These blood cells shared more CDR3 sequences with synovium than bulk blood. Overlap with synovium rose as more T cells were sequenced. CPL and bulk CD4 samples differed at least tenfold in T cell genomes.

The germline V gene has CDR1 LGHNA and CDR2 YNFKEQ. V lost 0 bases, J lost 4 bases, and 3 bases stayed unmatched. CDR3 length: 15 amino acids. HLA-DR+CD14-CD3+CD4+CD25low/- cells were sorted from peripheral blood mononuclear cells. Points on this clone: Its target is not known.

Clones were sequenced by immunoSEQ multiplex PCR, and TCRdb holds only the in-frame ones, with some missing. Counted here are 2,200 or so clones, roughly 90% occurring once; the ten biggest clones make up more than 1.5%. This receptor was identified in a human donor with juvenile idiopathic arthritis. The genes are TRBV4-2 and TRBJ1-2; 9 nucleotides match TRBD1. Source material: HLA-DR+ CD4+ T cells from blood. Described subset: circulating pathogenic-like lymphocytes, sorted as HLA-DR+CD14-CD3+CD4+CD25low/- blood T cells. The CDR3 is CASSQELDRGYGYTF. Here the CDR3 DNA reads TGTGCCAGCAGCCAAGAGTTGGACAGGGGCTATGGCTACACCTTC.